The 5 T cell receptor beta chains listed next were all sequenced from one sample in a study of cytomegalovirus exposure and HLA in healthy donors. Amplification used 60 Vbeta primers and 13 Jbeta primers. Clones were sequenced by immunoSEQ multiplex PCR, and TCRdb holds only the in-frame ones, with some missing. This sample has roughly 120,000 clones, with approximately 81% found just once. Material: PBMCs. These receptors originate from a woman aged 25 to 39 in good health and CMV-seronegative.

The CDR3 region has the DNA TGCGCCAGCAGCCAAGATGACAGTGACTCCTACGAGCAGTACTTC. It yields the protein CASSQDDSDSYEQYF. The V and J genes are TRBV4-3 and TRBJ2-7, with D perhaps matching TRBD1 (5 bases). Germline V lookup: CDR1 LGHNA, CDR2 YSLEER. This CDR3 is built from 15 residues. Trimming shortened V by 0 bases and J by 0 bases, and 9 bases separated the two germline ends.

This clone was seen a handful of times. CDR3 residues: CASSERAGISEAFF. DNA of the CDR3: TGTGCCAGCAGTGAAAGGGCGGGGATTTCTGAAGCTTTCTTT. The chain is built from TRBV2 and TRBJ1-1; D not certain. CDR3 length: 14 amino acids. Trimming took off 2 bases at V and 6 bases at J, with 13 bases between the two ends. Germline V CDR1 and CDR2: SNHLY, FYNNEI.

The chain employs TRBV10-2 and TRBJ2-7, with 11 bases that match TRBD2. The junction had 5 bases not matched to a gene; V was cut back by 7 bases and J by 0 bases. CDR1 and CDR2 (germline): WSHSY, SAAADI. The CDR3 extends over 15 amino acids. CDR3 sequence: CASKPGLAASYEQYF. CDR3 nucleotides: TGCGCCAGCAAGCCGGGACTAGCGGCCTCCTACGAGCAGTACTTC.

V and J are TRBV27 and TRBJ2-7; 9 nucleotides line up with TRBD2. Germline V gives CDR1 MNHEY, CDR2 SMNVEV (reference sequence). The V gene end was trimmed by 5 bases and the J gene end by 1 base; junction bases not matched to a gene: 6. The CDR3 runs 15 residues. The chain's CDR3 is CASSPTSGGSYEQYF. The CDR3 coding sequence is TGTGCCAGCAGTCCGACTAGCGGAGGATCCTACGAGCAGTACTTC.

This clone was observed once. As DNA, the CDR3 is TGTGCCAGCAGTGGTGGGACAGACTATGGCTACACCTTC. This sequence encodes CASSGGTDYGYTF. The rearrangement joins TRBV6-1 to TRBJ1-2; 7 bases align to TRBD1. Germline V gene data show CDR1 as MNHNS and CDR2 as SASEGT. J was trimmed by 3 bases and V by 4 bases; bases with no gene match: 2. CDR3 length: 13 amino acids.